The sequence of this T cell receptor beta chain was determined in a study of blood T cell repertoires in COVID-19. Overall study context: Italy, Spain and the United States were the sources of the convalescent and acute COVID-19 samples.

The CDR3 sequence is 19 residues long. In the original workflow: Amplification from reference gene primers served as the basis for estimated nucleated cell counts. Profiling relied on immunoSEQ multiplex PCR, and the TCRdb table lists in-frame clones only, not all of them. V, J and clone size are those of that table, while D and trimming were read from the DNA. The table shows around 250,000 clones, with about nine tenths occurring only once. The receptor was derived from a woman in her thirties or forties who had recovered from COVID-19. The chain recombines TRBV21-1 with TRBJ2-4; the table's D call, TRBD1, has no DNA check behind it. TRBV21-1 is designated a pseudogene. Sequenced: peripheral blood. The CDR3 DNA reads TGTGCCAGCAGCACAAACAGGGGGCGCGATGTCCAGGCCAAAAACATTCAGTACTTC. Translated, it gives CASSTNRGRDVQAKNIQYF.